This record concerns one T cell receptor beta chain sequence. This record belongs to a study of blood T cell repertoires in COVID-19. TCRdb's table, derived via immunoSEQ multiplex PCR, lists solely in-frame clones and lacks some. This sample has 95,000 to 150,000 clones; over 80% occur once, and the top ten carry under 5%. The germline gives CDR1 MNHEY, CDR2 SVGEGT. The CDR3 has 15 amino acids. V was clipped by 5 bases and J by 0 bases; unmatched bases: 5. The sequence was collected from a woman aged 25 to 39 who had recovered from COVID-19. The chain links TRBV6-2 or TRBV6-3 to TRBJ2-3, with TRBD1 matching 7 bases. The material sequenced was PBMCs or T cells enriched from blood (not recorded which). The CDR3 loop is CASSRHRGSTDTQYF. The CDR3 DNA reads TGTGCCAGCAGTCGCCACAGGGGAAGCACAGATACGCAGTATTTT.